A selection of T cell receptor beta chains follows, all from one sample in a study of response to subunit inactivated influenza vaccine. In TCRdb, the RT-PCR reads were re-called with MiXCR into one record per CDR3 protein. The table includes about 500,000 distinct CDR3 sequences, about 17% detected once. Sequenced material: CD4+ T cells sorted from PBMCs, taken around 25 months after vaccination. These receptors were collected from a man aged 45 to 70 who received an inactivated influenza vaccine. The CDR3 runs from the conserved cysteine through the conserved F or W. A D gene is named only where the DNA matches it firmly. The listing skips clone size in some rows; elsewhere it reads once, few, many or a size class.

v_gene	j_gene	d_gene	abundance	CDR3nt	CDR3aa
TRBV3-1	TRBJ2-7	TRBD2	-	TGTGCCAGCAGCCAAGATGTAACGGGAGCGGGGGCCGAGCAGTACTTC	CASSQDVTGAGAEQYF
TRBV6-2/TRBV6-3	TRBJ2-5	TRBD2	-	TGTGCCAGCAGTTACTTGCGGGGGGGAGTAGAGACCCAGTACTTC	CASSYLRGGVETQYF
TRBV20-1	TRBJ2-3	-	few	TGCAGTGCTAGAGATCCTCCATCAGATACGCAGTATTTT	CSARDPPSDTQYF
TRBV29-1	TRBJ2-7	-	-	TGCAGCGTGGGGAAGGGCGGGTTCGTCGAGCAGTACTTC	CSVGKGGFVEQYF
TRBV6-5	TRBJ1-3	TRBD1	many	TGTGCCAGCAGTTACTCAGCCGGAACAGGGGGCTCTGGAAACACCATATATTTT	CASSYSAGTGGSGNTIYF
TRBV20-1	TRBJ2-1	TRBD2	few	TGCAGTGCTAGAGATGTCGGGGCTAGCGGGAGGGTCTATGAGCAGTTCTTC	CSARDVGASGRVYEQFF
TRBV9	TRBJ1-1	TRBD1	few	TGTGCCAGCAGCGGACAGGGGGCCATGAACACTGAAGCTTTCTTT	CASSGQGAMNTEAFF
TRBV30	TRBJ2-2	TRBD2	-	TGTGCCTGCCTAGCGGGGGCGAACACCGGGGAGCTGTTTTTT	CACLAGANTGELFF
TRBV5-1	TRBJ2-7	TRBD2	few	TGCGCCAGCAGCCCCGGAGCGGGAAGGGAGCAGTACTTC	CASSPGAGREQYF
TRBV10-2	TRBJ1-5	TRBD1	many	TGCGCCAGCAGTGGGTCGGGGACAGGGTATTGGAGAAGCAATCAGCCCCAGCATTTT	CASSGSGTGYWRSNQPQHF
TRBV20-1	TRBJ2-3	-	few	TGCAGTGCTAGTCTTCTTTACGGGATGCGCACAGATACGCAGTATTTT	CSASLLYGMRTDTQYF
TRBV10-2	TRBJ1-1	-	few	TGCGCCAGCAGTGCCCAGCGCGGAACTGAAGCTTTCTTT	CASSAQRGTEAFF
TRBV12-3/TRBV12-4	TRBJ1-2	-	few	TGTGCCAGCAGGGCGGGTGGCTACACCTTC	CASRAGGYTF
TRBV20-1	TRBJ2-1	TRBD2	few	TGCAGTGCTCCGCTAGCGGGAGGGCTTTACAATGAGCAGTTCTTC	CSAPLAGGLYNEQFF
TRBV20-1	TRBJ2-5	TRBD2	few	TGCAGTGCTGACCCGACTAGCATGGAAGAGACCCAGTACTTC	CSADPTSMEETQYF
TRBV27	TRBJ2-4	-	few	TGTGCCAGCAGTCCAAATCCCTCGTTTGCCGGGGCGTACTTC	CASSPNPSFAGAYF
TRBV19	TRBJ2-7	-	-	TGTGCCAGTAGTAATGGGGGCGGACGCTACGAGCAGTACTTC	CASSNGGGRYEQYF
TRBV20-1	TRBJ2-3	-	few	TGCAGTGGGCGTGGGACGACAGATACGCAGTATTTT	CSGRGTTDTQYF
TRBV7-9	TRBJ1-1	-	-	TGTGCCAGCAGCTTAGCGCCGCCAAACACTGAAGCTTTCTTT	CASSLAPPNTEAFF
TRBV15	TRBJ2-2	-	-	TGTGCCACCAGCACCAGAGGTGCCGGGGAGCTGTTTTTT	CATSTRGAGELFF
TRBV4-1	TRBJ2-4	-	few	TGCGCCAGCAGCCCAGGGGAGGGTAGTGGCATTCAGTACTTC	CASSPGEGSGIQYF
TRBV20-1	TRBJ2-7	TRBD2	-	TGCAGTGCACCTCGACTAGCGGGAGGGGTATACGAGCAGTACTTC	CSAPRLAGGVYEQYF